This section outlines one T cell receptor (beta chain) sequence together with its context. Its antigen is currently not known. Base qualities are not recorded, but no much larger clone differs from it by a single base. The entry originates in a study of Ad26.COV2.S vaccination and SARS-CoV-2 variants (TCRdb year 2021). Context from the whole study: Vaccine-arm donors came from COV1001, a multicentre, randomized, double-blind, placebo-controlled phase I-IIa trial of Ad26.COV2.S in healthy adults. Ad26.COV2.S was given intramuscularly at 5x10^10 or 1x10^11 viral particles, as a single shot or as two shots 56 days apart. Sequencing of the TCRbeta repertoire served to evaluate the specificity and breadth of SARS-CoV-2-reactive T cell receptors following Ad26.COV2.S vaccination. A total of approximately 30 samples were included in the TCR-sequenced set, comprising roughly 20 Ad26.COV2.S vaccine recipients, 5 placebo recipients and 8 SARS-CoV-2 convalescent individuals. Participants in the trial were split at random into five groups of five each, receiving low-dose or high-dose Ad26.COV2.S once or twice, or else placebo on both occasions. Blinding of investigators to trial group allocation was maintained during experiments and outcome assessment.

The CDR3 contains 14 residues, cysteine and phenylalanine counted. CDR3 DNA only is kept here, 42 bases in frame from base 1. Deletion took 7 bases off V and 0 bases off J, with a span of 10 bases between the germline ends. CDR1 is given as SGHRS and CDR2 as YFSETQ, both from the germline V gene. The immunoSEQ Assay was the method used to sequence TCRbeta CDR3 regions. After extraction, genomic DNA underwent amplification by bias-controlled multiplex PCR, followed by high-throughput sequencing. The published analysis was carried out like this. To quantify the absolute abundance of every unique TCRbeta CDR3 region, sequences were collapsed and filtered. Usable DNA was measured by amplifying reference genes present in all nucleated cells, and TCRbeta template counts were normalized to that usable DNA to estimate T cell fraction. Repertoire TCRs were annotated as SARS-CoV-2-specific when V gene, CDR3 amino acid sequence and J gene were exactly matched to a known reactive TCR set. The reference SARS-CoV-2 TCR set was obtained from MIRA and was filtered for enrichment in COVID-19-positive ImmuneCODE repertoires, whereby public or cross-reactive TCRs were removed. Using the MIRA antigens, annotated TCRs were further analysed by specific ORF or by position within an ORF. Depth was the summed frequency of annotated unique rearrangements, while breadth was defined as annotated unique rearrangements over total unique productive rearrangements. Group comparisons of TCR breadth used two-sided Wilcoxon rank-sum tests. TCRdb holds this immuneACCESS table with in-frame rearrangements only. Some clones are missing; in checked studies, unresolved V genes explain under half, and the rest has no known cause. V, J and clone size were drawn from that table, and D and trimming were deduced from the DNA. The sample yields 350,000 to 400,000 clones; around 85% were counted once. The ten largest clonotypes hold 3.5% of the sample.

Overall study outcomes, separate from this receptor: Substantial breadth of spike-specific CD8+ and CD4+ T cell responses was reported after vaccination. Vaccine and placebo recipients had comparable non-spike TCR breadth, which fits with the vaccine containing only spike. According to the authors, total T cell responses may have been underestimated by the TCR breadth and depth analyses. Comparing responses between vaccine doses or regimens was not something the study was powered to do. Compared with placebo recipients, Ad26.COV2.S recipients showed higher spike-specific TCR breadth (P = 0.0014).

This specimen's treatment or condition label, interpreted: some 20 received Ad26.COV2.S at low or high dose, single or two shots; 5 received placebo; per-sample allocation not given. For vaccine and placebo recipients, repertoires were sequenced using samples collected on day 63 after the first injection. In Cohort 1b, about two dozen adults aged 18-55 years were enrolled at a single site in Boston, USA, between 29 July and 7 August 2020. Ad26.COV2.S consisted of a replication-incompetent adenovirus type 26 vector by which a prefusion-stabilized SARS-CoV-2 spike protein from the original Wuhan strain was expressed.

The chain is assembled from TRBV5-1 and TRBJ2-2; the D segment cannot be called with confidence. The sequencing here drew on peripheral blood, taken in a trial of Ad26.COV2.S vaccine versus placebo. The TCR comes from a person between 18 and 60 years old who received the Ad26.COV2.S COVID-19 vaccine or a placebo. The CDR3 region reads CASRQGANTGELFF. The nucleotide sequence reads TGCGCCAGCCGGCAAGGAGCGAACACCGGGGAGCTGTTTTTT.